This T cell receptor beta chain appears in the sequencing data of a study of blood T cell repertoires in COVID-19. Looking at the study overall: Italy, Spain and the United States were the sources of the convalescent and acute COVID-19 samples.

Trimming cost V 6 bases and J 1 base, with 9 bases left between them. The germline gives CDR1 SGHVS, CDR2 FQNEAQ. The CDR3 totals 13 residues. Profiling relied on immunoSEQ multiplex PCR, and the TCRdb table lists in-frame clones only, not all of them. The sample comprises some 520,000 clones, approximately 92% of which are singletons, and around 0.95% rests with the top ten. Source material: peripheral blood. The V and J genes are TRBV7-8 and TRBJ1-2, with no clear D. This receptor was obtained from a man between 18 and 35 years old with COVID-19, enrolled during active disease. CDR3 DNA sequence: TGTGCCAGCAGTCCGTTGAGTAACTATGGCTACACCTTC. Protein: CASSPLSNYGYTF.